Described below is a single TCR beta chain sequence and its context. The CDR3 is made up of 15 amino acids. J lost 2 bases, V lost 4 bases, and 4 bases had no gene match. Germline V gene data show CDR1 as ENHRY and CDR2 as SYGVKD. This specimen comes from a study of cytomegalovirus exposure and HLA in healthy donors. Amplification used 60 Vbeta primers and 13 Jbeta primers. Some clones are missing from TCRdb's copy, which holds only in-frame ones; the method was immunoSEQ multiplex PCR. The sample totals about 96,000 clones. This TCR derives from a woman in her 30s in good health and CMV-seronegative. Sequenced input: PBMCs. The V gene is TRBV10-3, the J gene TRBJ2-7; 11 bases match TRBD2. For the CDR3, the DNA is TGTGCCATCAGTGTATCTAGCGGGGGGACCTACGAGCAGTACTTC. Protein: CAISVSSGGTYEQYF.